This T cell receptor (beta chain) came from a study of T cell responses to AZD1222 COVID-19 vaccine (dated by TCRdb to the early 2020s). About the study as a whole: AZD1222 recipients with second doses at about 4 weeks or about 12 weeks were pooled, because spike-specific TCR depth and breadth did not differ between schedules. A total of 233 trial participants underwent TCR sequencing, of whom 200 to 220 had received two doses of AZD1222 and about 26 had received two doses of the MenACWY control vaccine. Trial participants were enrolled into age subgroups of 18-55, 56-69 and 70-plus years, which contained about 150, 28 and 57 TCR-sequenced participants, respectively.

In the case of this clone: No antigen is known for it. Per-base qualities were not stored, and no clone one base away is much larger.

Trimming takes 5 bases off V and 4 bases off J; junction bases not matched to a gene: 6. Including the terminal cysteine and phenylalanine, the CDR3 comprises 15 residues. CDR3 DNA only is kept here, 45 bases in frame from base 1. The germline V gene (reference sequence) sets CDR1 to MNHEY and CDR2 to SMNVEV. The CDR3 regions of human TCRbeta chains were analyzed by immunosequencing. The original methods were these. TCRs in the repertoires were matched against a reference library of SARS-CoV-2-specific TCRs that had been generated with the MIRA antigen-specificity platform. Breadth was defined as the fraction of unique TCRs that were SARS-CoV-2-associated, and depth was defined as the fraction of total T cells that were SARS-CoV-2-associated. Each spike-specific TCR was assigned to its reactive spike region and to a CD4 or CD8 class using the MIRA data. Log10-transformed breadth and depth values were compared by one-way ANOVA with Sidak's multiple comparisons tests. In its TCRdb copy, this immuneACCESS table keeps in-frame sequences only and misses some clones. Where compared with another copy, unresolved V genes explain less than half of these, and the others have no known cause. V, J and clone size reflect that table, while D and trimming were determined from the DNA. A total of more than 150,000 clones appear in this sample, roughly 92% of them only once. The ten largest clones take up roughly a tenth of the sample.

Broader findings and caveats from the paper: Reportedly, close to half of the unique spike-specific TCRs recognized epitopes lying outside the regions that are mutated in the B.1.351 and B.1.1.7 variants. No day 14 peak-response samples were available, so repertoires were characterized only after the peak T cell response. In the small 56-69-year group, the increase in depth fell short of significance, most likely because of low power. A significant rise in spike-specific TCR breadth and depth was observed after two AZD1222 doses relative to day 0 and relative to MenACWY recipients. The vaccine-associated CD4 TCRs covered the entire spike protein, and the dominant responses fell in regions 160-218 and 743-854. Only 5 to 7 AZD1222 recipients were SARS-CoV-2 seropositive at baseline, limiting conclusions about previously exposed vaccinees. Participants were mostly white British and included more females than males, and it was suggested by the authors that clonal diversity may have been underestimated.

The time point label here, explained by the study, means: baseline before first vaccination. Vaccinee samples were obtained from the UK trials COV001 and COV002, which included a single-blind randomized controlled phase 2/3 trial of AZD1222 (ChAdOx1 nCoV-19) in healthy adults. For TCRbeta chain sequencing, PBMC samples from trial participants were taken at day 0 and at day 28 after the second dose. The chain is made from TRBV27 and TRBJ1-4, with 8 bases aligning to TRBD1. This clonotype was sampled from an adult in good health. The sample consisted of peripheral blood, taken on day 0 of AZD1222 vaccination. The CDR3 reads CASSPGQGSNEKLFF. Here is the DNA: TGTGCCAGCAGTCCCGGACAGGGAAGTAATGAAAAACTGTTTTTT.